A selection of T cell receptor beta chains follows, all from one sample in a study of cytomegalovirus exposure and HLA in healthy donors. Clones were read by immunoSEQ multiplex PCR, and TCRdb kept only the in-frame ones, dropping some. This repertoire shows some 150,000 clones, roughly 80% found once; its top ten account for around 3.1%. The source material was PBMCs. All receptors come from a female donor in good health and CMV-seronegative. Each CDR3 is given with its conserved first and last residue. Each record gives: CDR3 length, V gene, D gene, clone size, J gene, CDR3 protein, CDR3 DNA. A D gene is named only where the DNA matches it firmly. A row's size may be missing; if present it is once, few, many or a size class.

cdr3_length: 15
v_call: TRBV11-1
d_call: .
clone_size: once
j_call: TRBJ2-3
cdr3_aa: CASSLATGGTDTQYF
cdr3_nt: TGTGCCAGCAGCTTAGCGACAGGAGGCACAGATACGCAGTATTTT

cdr3_length: 14
v_call: TRBV6-5
d_call: TRBD1
clone_size: .
j_call: TRBJ1-2
cdr3_aa: CASSNLGQEYGYTF
cdr3_nt: TGTGCCAGCAGCAACTTGGGACAGGAGTATGGCTACACCTTC

cdr3_length: 15
v_call: TRBV7-3
d_call: TRBD1
clone_size: .
j_call: TRBJ2-1
cdr3_aa: CASSSYGTGKNEQFF
cdr3_nt: TGTGCCAGCAGCTCCTACGGGACAGGGAAAAATGAGCAGTTCTTC

cdr3_length: 17
v_call: TRBV11-1
d_call: TRBD2
clone_size: few
j_call: TRBJ2-3
cdr3_aa: CASSLTVVAGGTDTQYF
cdr3_nt: TGTGCCAGCAGCTTAACAGTGGTTGCGGGGGGGACAGATACGCAGTATTTT

cdr3_length: 14
v_call: TRBV6-5
d_call: TRBD1
clone_size: .
j_call: TRBJ2-1
cdr3_aa: CASSRDRVGNEQFF
cdr3_nt: TGTGCCAGCAGTAGAGACAGGGTCGGCAATGAGCAGTTCTTC

cdr3_length: 15
v_call: TRBV6-5
d_call: .
clone_size: .
j_call: TRBJ2-6
cdr3_aa: CASSYSAPGANVLTF
cdr3_nt: TGTGCCAGCAGTTACTCGGCCCCTGGGGCCAACGTCCTGACTTTC

cdr3_length: 16
v_call: TRBV29-1
d_call: TRBD2
clone_size: .
j_call: TRBJ2-7
cdr3_aa: CSVEGVSGESSYEQYF
cdr3_nt: TGCAGCGTTGAAGGAGTTAGCGGGGAAAGCTCCTACGAGCAGTACTTC

cdr3_length: 14
v_call: TRBV18
d_call: TRBD2
clone_size: .
j_call: TRBJ2-7
cdr3_aa: CASSLAGERYEQYF
cdr3_nt: TGTGCCAGCTCACTCGCGGGAGAACGCTACGAGCAGTACTTC

cdr3_length: 14
v_call: TRBV4-1
d_call: .
clone_size: .
j_call: TRBJ2-7
cdr3_aa: CASSQAGQSYEQYF
cdr3_nt: TGCGCCAGCAGCCAAGCCGGACAGTCCTACGAGCAGTACTTC

cdr3_length: 16
v_call: TRBV21-1
d_call: .
clone_size: .
j_call: TRBJ1-5
cdr3_aa: CASNHDRAYSNQPQHF
cdr3_nt: TGTGCCAGCAACCATGACAGGGCCTATAGCAATCAGCCCCAGCATTTT

cdr3_length: 14
v_call: TRBV30
d_call: .
clone_size: .
j_call: TRBJ2-5
cdr3_aa: CAWSSSGYQETQYF
cdr3_nt: TGTGCCTGGAGTTCCTCCGGGTACCAAGAGACCCAGTACTTC

cdr3_length: 15
v_call: TRBV7-9
d_call: TRBD1
clone_size: .
j_call: TRBJ1-4
cdr3_aa: CASSIVGQGLEKLFF
cdr3_nt: TGTGCCAGCAGCATAGTGGGACAGGGGTTGGAAAAACTGTTTTTT

cdr3_length: 16
v_call: TRBV5-1
d_call: TRBD1
clone_size: .
j_call: TRBJ2-2
cdr3_aa: CASSVRQGGNTGELFF
cdr3_nt: TGCGCCAGCAGCGTCCGACAGGGTGGTAACACCGGGGAGCTGTTTTTT

cdr3_length: 14
v_call: TRBV9
d_call: .
clone_size: .
j_call: TRBJ1-5
cdr3_aa: CASSPGLANQPQHF
cdr3_nt: TGTGCCAGCAGCCCGGGTTTAGCTAATCAGCCCCAGCATTTT